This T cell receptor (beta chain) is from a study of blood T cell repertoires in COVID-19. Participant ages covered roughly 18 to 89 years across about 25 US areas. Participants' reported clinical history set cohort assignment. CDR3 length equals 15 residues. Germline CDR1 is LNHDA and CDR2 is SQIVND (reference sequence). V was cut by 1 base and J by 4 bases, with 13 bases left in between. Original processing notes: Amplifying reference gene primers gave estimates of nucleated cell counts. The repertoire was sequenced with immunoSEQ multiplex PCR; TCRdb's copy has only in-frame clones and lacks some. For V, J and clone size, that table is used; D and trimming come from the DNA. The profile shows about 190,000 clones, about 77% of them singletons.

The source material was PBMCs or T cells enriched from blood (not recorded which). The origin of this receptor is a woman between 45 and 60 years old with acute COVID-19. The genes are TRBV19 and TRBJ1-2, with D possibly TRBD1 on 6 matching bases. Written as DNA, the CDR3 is TGTGCCAGTAGTATAGCAACAGGGAACTTCTATGGCTACACCTTC. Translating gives CASSIATGNFYGYTF.